Presented here are 32 T cell receptor beta chains from one specimen sequenced in a study of blood T cell repertoires in COVID-19. Here immunoSEQ multiplex PCR was the method, and the copy in TCRdb shows in-frame clones only, minus some. The sample lists about 88,000 clones; roughly 88% were seen once. The sequencing input was peripheral blood. Every receptor here comes from a young man with COVID-19, enrolled during active disease.

This chain connects TRBV6-2 or TRBV6-3 to TRBJ2-1; 12 positions match TRBD2. Germline assignment: CDR1 MNHEY and CDR2 SVGEGT. The CDR3 sequence is 20 residues long. V trimming: 0 bases; J trimming: 3 bases; junction bases outside the gene matches: 12. CDR3 DNA sequence: TGTGCCAGCAGTTACTCCTTTAGGGCTAGCGGGAGGGCCGTCTACAATGAGCAGTTCTTC. Encoded protein: CASSYSFRASGRAVYNEQFF.

The table lists this clone with a count of one. The gene calls are TRBV4-1 and TRBJ2-1, with 9 nucleotides matching TRBD2. This CDR3 is 14 amino acids long. The V gene end was trimmed by 3 bases and the J gene end by 8 bases; junction bases not matched to a gene: 5. CDR1 is MGHRA, CDR2 YSYEKL, per germline. CDR3 in DNA: TGCGCCAGCAGCCATTGGACTAGCGAGGATGAGCAGTTCTTC. It specifies CASSHWTSEDEQFF.

V is TRBV28 and J is TRBJ1-6, with a tentative D call TRBD1 (5 bases). Germline-derived CDR1 and CDR2 are MDHEN and SYDVKM. This CDR3 is 17 amino acids long. The V and J ends lost 3 bases and 2 bases respectively, with 14 bases between them. CDR3 nucleotides: TGTGCCAGCAGTTTCTTGACAGAAACTACCTATAATTCACCCCTCCACTTT. This codes for CASSFLTETTYNSPLHF.

This chain connects TRBV4-1 to TRBJ1-6; TRBD1 might be the D (6 bases). CDR1 and CDR2 (germline): MGHRA, YSYEKL. Trimming left V 4 bases short and J 5 bases short, with 21 bases between. The CDR3 has 18 amino acids. Here the CDR3 DNA reads TGCGCCAGCAGCCCCCGATGGACAGCCGGGCCCAATAATTCACCCCTCCACTTT. This translates into CASSPRWTAGPNNSPLHF.

This chain uses TRBV5-8 with TRBJ2-1; 10 positions agree with TRBD1. The V segment lost 4 bases and the J segment 3 bases; nucleotides outside the gene matches: 7. Germline V CDR1 and CDR2: SGHTS, YDEGEE. CDR3 length: 16 residues. The CDR3: CASSTTGQGNYNEQFF. CDR3 DNA: TGTGCCAGCAGCACCACGGGACAGGGGAACTACAATGAGCAGTTCTTC.

In this sample, this clone turned up once. The chain combines TRBV30 with TRBJ2-3; D uncertain. Trimming took 1 base from V and 7 from J, leaving 6 bases between them. Germline-derived CDR1 and CDR2 are GTSNPN and SVGIG (reference sequence). There are 11 residues in the CDR3. The DNA for the CDR3 is TGTGCCTGGAGTGCCCAGTATACGCAGTATTTT. This translates into CAWSAQYTQYF.

This clone was detected only a few times. This sequence joins TRBV10-3 and TRBJ2-6, with TRBD2 as a possible D gene (5 bases). The CDR3 sequence is 15 residues long. The germline V and J ends were trimmed by 2 bases and 3 bases, with 8 bases remaining between them. The germline V gene has CDR1 ENHRY and CDR2 SYGVKD. The CDR3 DNA sequence: TGTGCCATCAGTGAGGAAGAGGGTGGGGCCAACGTCCTGACTTTC. Translating it yields CAISEEEGGANVLTF.

This clone was counted only a few times. The rearrangement uses TRBV11-2 and TRBJ2-7; D gene uncertain. CDR1 and CDR2 (germline): SGHAT, FQNNGV. The CDR3 spans 16 residues. Trimming pared 2 bases from V and 6 bases from J, leaving 20 bases between. The CDR3 sequence: CASSLIRSRLAGEQYF. In DNA, the CDR3 is TGTGCCAGCAGCTTAATCCGCTCCAGGCTCGCCGGCGAGCAGTACTTC. The full variable domain, its missing parts supplied by reference TRBV11-2 and TRBJ2-7, is EAGVAQSPRYKIIEKRQSVAFWCNPISGHATLYWYQQILGQGPKLLIQFQNNGVVDDSQLPKDRFSAERLKGVDSTLKIQPAKLEDSAVYLCASSLIRSRLAGEQYFGPGTRLTVT.

The chain links TRBV10-2 to TRBJ2-7; TRBD2 aligns across 12 bases. The J segment lost 7 bases and the V segment lost 3 bases, leaving 7 bases of the junction unmatched. This CDR3 region has 15 residues. Germline V gene lookup returns CDR1 WSHSY and CDR2 SAAADI. The CDR3 here is CASSDLGLAGYEQYF. The CDR3 coding sequence is TGCGCCAGCAGTGACTTAGGACTAGCGGGATATGAGCAGTACTTC.

The chain employs TRBV4-3 and TRBJ2-7; a weak D match, TRBD2 (6 bases). Trimming shortened V by 0 bases and J by 2 bases, and 8 bases separated the two germline ends. The length of the CDR3 is 14 residues. The germline CDR1 and CDR2 sequences are LGHNA and YSLEER. CDR3 amino acids: CASSQEGGTYEQYF. Written as DNA, the CDR3 is TGCGCCAGCAGCCAAGAGGGGGGTACCTACGAGCAGTACTTC.

The CDR3 DNA follows: TGTGCCAGCAGCTTAGTCTTCGGGGCTAGCGGGAGGGCCCACGAGCAGTACTTC. It translates to CASSLVFGASGRAHEQYF. The rearrangement uses TRBV7-9 and TRBJ2-7, with 12 bases lining up with TRBD2. CDR1 is SEHNR and CDR2 is FQNEAQ in the germline V gene (reference sequence). Unmatched junction bases numbered 12, after V lost 1 base and J lost 5 bases. CDR3 size: 18 residues.

This clone was detected once. V and J are TRBV6-5 and TRBJ2-5; a possible D gene is TRBD1 (6 bases). V was cut by 2 bases and J by 5 bases, with 15 bases left in between. Germline V CDR1 and CDR2: MNHEY, SVGAGI. This CDR3 is 15 amino acids long. CDR3 loop: CASSYGSGDSETQYF. The DNA for the CDR3 is TGTGCCAGCAGTTACGGGTCAGGGGATTCGGAGACCCAGTACTTC.

The rearrangement uses TRBV11-2 and TRBJ1-5; the match to TRBD1 covers 9 bases. Germline assignment: CDR1 SGHAT and CDR2 FQNNGV. The CDR3 has 14 residues. J gave up 6 bases and V 4 bases, and 4 bases lay outside the gene matches. In DNA form, the CDR3 reads TGTGCCAGCAGCTCGACAGGGGGGGTTCAGCCCCAGCATTTT. Its translation is CASSSTGGVQPQHF.

V is TRBV5-1 and J is TRBJ2-7; TRBD1 agrees at 8 bases. V lost 4 bases to trimming and J lost 1 base; unmatched junction nucleotides: 7. The CDR3 contains 15 residues. The germline gives CDR1 SGHRS, CDR2 YFSETQ. The CDR3 spells CASSETGDPSYEQYF. DNA of the CDR3: TGCGCCAGCAGCGAGACAGGGGATCCATCCTACGAGCAGTACTTC. The complete variable domain, with remaining parts taken from reference TRBV5-1 and TRBJ2-7, reads KAGVTQTPRYLIKTRGQQVTLSCSPISGHRSVSWYQQTPGQGLQFLFEYFSETQRNKGNFPGRFSGRQFSNSRSEMNVSTLELGDSALYLCASSETGDPSYEQYFGPGTRLTVT.

Remarks on this clone: One end of the junction is discordant with germline, which a read error may explain. V gene TRBV6-5 combines with J gene TRBJ1-4; possibly TRBD1 for D (6 bases). The germline V gene has CDR1 MNHEY and CDR2 SVGAGI. This CDR3 comprises 15 residues. CDR3 sequence: CASSPGGAGNEKLLF. DNA for the CDR3: TGTGCCAGCAGCCCCGGGGGGGCAGGTAATGAAAAACTGCTTTTT.

The chain couples TRBV24-1 to TRBJ2-1; D is perhaps TRBD2 (6 bases). V was clipped by 1 base and J by 4 bases, with 13 bases between them. CDR3 length equals 16 residues. Germline lookup yields CDR1 KGHDR and CDR2 SFDVKD. The CDR3 region has the DNA TGTGCCACCAGTGATTTCGGAGCGGGCGCGTACAATGAGCAGTTCTTC. Its translation is CATSDFGAGAYNEQFF.

The V gene is TRBV27, the J gene TRBJ2-5; 11 bases align to TRBD1. Germline trimming cut 4 bases from V and 5 bases from J; bases unmatched to any gene: 9. Germline lookup yields CDR1 MNHEY and CDR2 SMNVEV (reference sequence). The CDR3 runs to 16 residues. The CDR3 reads CASSSRTGGVHETQYF. DNA of the CDR3: TGTGCCAGCAGTTCGCGGACAGGGGGCGTTCACGAGACCCAGTACTTC.

This chain joins TRBV25-1 and TRBJ2-2; D is uncertain. The germline V gene encodes CDR1 MGHDK and CDR2 SYGVNS. Trimming cost V 5 bases and J 4 bases, with 5 bases left between them. The CDR3 covers 12 residues. As DNA, the CDR3 is TGTGCCAGCAGTCCCGGCACCGGGGAGCTGTTTTTT. It specifies CASSPGTGELFF.

The rearrangement uses TRBV6-4 and TRBJ2-2, with D perhaps matching TRBD1 (5 bases). This CDR3 contains 13 residues. Germline lookup yields CDR1 MRHNA and CDR2 SNTAGT. Trimming left V 4 bases short and J 7 bases short, with 10 bases between. DNA for the CDR3: TGTGCCAGCAGTGTTCAAAGGGGCGGGGAGCTGTTTTTT. Translated, it gives CASSVQRGGELFF.

With respect to this clone: One end of the junction is discordant with germline, which a read error may explain. The V call is TRBV4-3, the J call TRBJ1-4, with TRBD1 identical over 11 bases. This CDR3 comprises 17 residues. Germline lookup yields CDR1 LGHNA and CDR2 YSLEER. CDR3 protein: CASSQAKTGTGGEKLLF. As DNA, the CDR3 is TGCGCCAGCAGCCAAGCCAAAACCGGGACAGGGGGTGAAAAACTGCTTTTT.

This clone was detected once. For the CDR3, the DNA is TGTGCCAGCAGCACTAGCGGGAGGGCAGGCAATGAGCAGTTCTTC. It codes for CASSTSGRAGNEQFF. J is TRBJ2-1 and V is TRBV7-9; 13 bases agree with TRBD2. This CDR3 is built from 15 residues. Per germline, CDR1 SEHNR and CDR2 FQNEAQ (reference sequence). The junction had 4 bases not matched to a gene; V was cut back by 5 bases and J by 6 bases.

This clone showed up just a few times. The CDR3 DNA reads TGTGCCAGCAGGTGGGACAGAATGGGCACTGAAGCTTTCTTT. Amino acid sequence: CASRWDRMGTEAFF. The gene calls are TRBV28 and TRBJ1-1; TRBD1 agrees at 7 bases. This CDR3 region has 14 residues. Losses at the gene ends were 6 bases for V and 4 bases for J; bases not matched to a gene: 8. Germline lookup yields CDR1 MDHEN and CDR2 SYDVKM.

V gene TRBV7-9 combines with J gene TRBJ1-4; tentatively, D is TRBD1 (6 bases). The CDR3 is made up of 16 amino acids. CDR1 and CDR2 (germline): SEHNR, FQNEAQ (reference sequence). Trimming removed 5 bases at V and 1 base at J, with 14 bases between. CDR3 in amino acids: CASSPWEGQTNEKLFF. In DNA form, the CDR3 reads TGTGCCAGCAGCCCCTGGGAGGGACAAACTAATGAAAAACTGTTTTTT.

The chain uses TRBV19 and TRBJ2-1; maybe TRBD2 (7 bases). CDR1 and CDR2 (germline): LNHDA, SQIVND (reference sequence). The length of the CDR3 is 15 residues. V lost 3 bases and J 4 bases, leaving 13 bases between the germline ends. The DNA of the CDR3 is TGTGCCAGTAGTATCGGGACACTAGCGTACAATGAGCAGTTCTTC. Its translation is CASSIGTLAYNEQFF.

The rearrangement uses TRBV29-1 and TRBJ2-2; a weak D match, TRBD1 (6 bases). This CDR3 contains 13 residues. V lost 7 bases and J lost 1, with 10 bases in between. Germline CDR1 is SQVTM and CDR2 is ANQGSEA. The CDR3 DNA is TGCAGCGGGGTGGGACAGAACACCGGGGAGCTGTTTTTT. This encodes CSGVGQNTGELFF.

The V and J genes are TRBV12-3 or TRBV12-4 and TRBJ2-7; 10 positions match TRBD2. CDR3 length equals 13 residues. The V segment lost 8 bases and the J segment 10 bases; nucleotides outside the gene matches: 11. The CDR3 DNA reads TGTGCCAGCTCCCTTACTAGCGGGACATATCAGTACTTC. This gives the protein CASSLTSGTYQYF.

The chain is built from TRBV11-2 and TRBJ2-2; maybe TRBD2 (7 bases). The CDR3 loop spans 16 amino acids. Trimming removed 4 bases from V and 2 bases from J, with 14 bases in between. The germline V gene encodes CDR1 SGHAT and CDR2 FQNNGV. CDR3 nucleotides: TGTGCCAGCAGCTCAGTCGGGGGGACAAACACCGGGGAGCTGTTTTTT. As protein: CASSSVGGTNTGELFF.

The chain employs TRBV9 and TRBJ2-1; D possibly corresponds to TRBD1 (6 bases). V lost 0 bases, J lost 0 bases, and 10 bases lay in between. Germline V gene sequence: CDR1 SGDLS, CDR2 YYNGEE. The CDR3 has 16 amino acids. Here the CDR3 reads CASSVGGGISYNEQFF. The CDR3 nucleotides read TGTGCCAGCAGCGTAGGAGGGGGTATCTCCTACAATGAGCAGTTCTTC.

The rearrangement joins TRBV28 to TRBJ2-1; D is perhaps TRBD2 (6 bases). The CDR3 length is 16 residues. Germline CDR1 MDHEN, CDR2 SYDVKM. V lost 2 bases, J lost 1 base, and 12 bases lay in between. In nucleotides, the CDR3 is TGTGCCAGCAGTTTAGGAGGGATGACATCCTACAATGAGCAGTTCTTC. Translating gives CASSLGGMTSYNEQFF.

J is TRBJ2-1 and V is TRBV27; TRBD1 is a possible D gene (5 bases). Germline CDR1 MNHEY, CDR2 SMNVEV (reference sequence). V was cut by 1 base and J by 5 bases, with 12 bases left in between. The CDR3 is made up of 15 amino acids. The CDR3 sequence is CASSLYQGLNNEQFF. The CDR3 nucleotides read TGTGCCAGCAGTTTATACCAGGGTTTGAACAATGAGCAGTTCTTC.

J is TRBJ2-1 and V is TRBV5-4; TRBD2 aligns across 10 bases. CDR1 SGHNT and CDR2 YYREEE come from the germline V gene (reference sequence). This CDR3 contains 15 residues. V shed 4 bases and J 3 bases; nucleotides not matched to a gene: 4. The CDR3 protein is CASSTRTSGYNEQFF. CDR3 DNA: TGTGCCAGCAGCACCAGGACTAGCGGCTACAATGAGCAGTTCTTC.

The chain combines TRBV7-3 with TRBJ2-1, with 11 bases fitting TRBD2. Unmatched junction bases numbered 9, after V lost 3 bases and J lost 5 bases. The CDR3 spans 17 residues. CDR1 is SGHTA and CDR2 is FQGTGA in the germline V gene. The chain's CDR3 is CASSLSVGLAENNEQFF. CDR3 bases: TGTGCCAGCAGCTTGTCCGTGGGACTAGCGGAAAACAATGAGCAGTTCTTC.